Following are 6 T cell receptor beta chains from one sample sequenced in a study of cytomegalovirus exposure and HLA in healthy donors. PCR involved 60 Vbeta and 13 Jbeta primers. Profiling relied on immunoSEQ multiplex PCR, and the TCRdb table lists in-frame clones only, not all of them. The sample has 120,000 or so clones, 74% seen once. The sequenced material came from PBMCs. All receptors derive from a woman between 45 and 60 years old in good health and CMV-seropositive.

This chain connects TRBV4-3 to TRBJ2-4; 7 bases fit TRBD1. The CDR3 loop spans 11 amino acids. V lost 3 bases and J lost 15; bases outside the gene matches: 5. CDR1 and CDR2 from the germline V gene are LGHNA and YSLEER. CDR3 nucleotides: TGCGCCAGCAGCCACGGACAGGCGAGGTACTTC. Translated, it gives CASSHGQARYF.

The rearrangement uses TRBV4-1 and TRBJ1-1; D is unclear. V was cut by 1 base and J by 0 bases, with 6 bases left in between. Germline CDR1 and CDR2: MGHRA and YSYEKL. The CDR3 contains 14 residues. The CDR3 reads CASSQGLLNTEAFF. The CDR3 DNA reads TGCGCCAGCAGCCAAGGGCTCCTGAACACTGAAGCTTTCTTT.

The chain joins TRBV30 to TRBJ1-4; 7 nucleotides agree with TRBD1. Germline V gene lookup returns CDR1 GTSNPN and CDR2 SVGIG (reference sequence). The CDR3 is 13 residues long. V gave up 5 bases and J gave up 5 bases; unmatched junction bases: 5. The chain's CDR3 is CAWAQGRNEKLFF. CDR3 in DNA: TGTGCCTGGGCACAGGGGCGGAATGAAAAACTGTTTTTT. The whole variable domain, filled in from reference TRBV30 and TRBJ1-4, reads SQTIHQWPATLVQPVGSPLSLECTVEGTSNPNLYWYRQAAGRGLQLLFYSVGIGQISSEVPQNLSASRPQDRQFILSSKKLLLSDSGFYLCAWAQGRNEKLFFGSGTQLSVL.

This clone has more than one count but fewer than ten. The rearrangement uses TRBV2 and TRBJ1-2; weak D call: TRBD1 (5 bases). V was cut by 0 bases and J by 7 bases, with 12 bases left in between. The germline V gene has CDR1 SNHLY and CDR2 FYNNEI. The CDR3 loop spans 14 amino acids. This chain's CDR3 is CASSEAGGVPGYTF. DNA of the CDR3: TGTGCCAGCAGTGAAGCGGGGGGGGTCCCTGGCTACACCTTC.

The V call is TRBV7-2, the J call TRBJ2-3; TRBD2 matches 7 bases. Germline assignment: CDR1 SGHTA and CDR2 FQGNSA. V lost 4 bases to trimming and J lost 3 bases; unmatched junction nucleotides: 4. The CDR3 is 14 amino acids. CDR3 sequence: CASSSKRGTDTQYF. The CDR3 DNA follows: TGTGCCAGCAGCTCCAAGCGGGGTACAGATACGCAGTATTTT.

The rearrangement links TRBV5-4 to TRBJ2-6, with 11 bases lining up with TRBD1. The CDR3 consists of 18 residues. Germline CDR1 is SGHNT and CDR2 is YYREEE (reference sequence). V trimming: 6 bases; J trimming: 2 bases; junction bases outside the gene matches: 10. The CDR3 bases are TGTGCCAGCACCCATCCTGGACAGGGGGCCCCTGGGGCCAACGTCCTGACTTTC. Translating gives CASTHPGQGAPGANVLTF.